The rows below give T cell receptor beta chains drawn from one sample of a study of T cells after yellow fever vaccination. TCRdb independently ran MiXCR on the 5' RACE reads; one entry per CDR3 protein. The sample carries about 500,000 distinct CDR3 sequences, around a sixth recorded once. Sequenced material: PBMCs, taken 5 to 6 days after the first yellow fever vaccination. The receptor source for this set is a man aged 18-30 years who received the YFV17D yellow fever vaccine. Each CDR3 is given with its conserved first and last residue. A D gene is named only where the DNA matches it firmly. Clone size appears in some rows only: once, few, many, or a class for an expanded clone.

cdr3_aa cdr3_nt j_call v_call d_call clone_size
CASSYSLVTSGAYNEQFF TGTGCCAGCAGTTACTCCCTCGTAACTAGCGGGGCCTACAATGAGCAGTTCTTC TRBJ2-1 TRBV6-5 TRBD2 few
CASRSRTGVYNSPLHF TGTGCCAGCAGATCTAGGACAGGCGTCTATAATTCACCCCTCCACTTT TRBJ1-6 TRBV7-2 TRBD1 many
CASRDGAGGDTQYF TGTGCCAGCAGAGACGGGGCCGGAGGGGATACGCAGTATTTT TRBJ2-3 TRBV7-2 . .
CASSSGPVRGNQPQHF TGTGCCAGCAGTTCCGGACCAGTTAGGGGCAATCAGCCCCAGCATTTT TRBJ1-5 TRBV12-3/TRBV12-4 . .
CASSQDLGPAGTQYF TGTGCCAGCAGCCAAGATCTAGGCCCCGCGGGGACCCAGTACTTC TRBJ2-5 TRBV3-1 . many
CASSFSGITYEQYF TGTGCCAGCAGCTTTAGCGGGATAACCTACGAGCAGTACTTC TRBJ2-7 TRBV7-2 TRBD2 .
CASASRYNSPLHF TGTGCCAGCGCGTCTAGATATAATTCACCCCTCCACTTT TRBJ1-6 TRBV6-1 . few
CASRPDSIYEQYF TGTGCCAGCAGGCCCGATAGCATTTACGAGCAGTACTTC TRBJ2-7 TRBV2 . .
CSAEGLAGGLSTDTQYF TGCAGTGCAGAGGGACTAGCGGGGGGCCTTAGCACAGATACGCAGTATTTT TRBJ2-3 TRBV20-1 TRBD2 few
CASSRLSSLGNTIYF TGTGCCAGCTCACGCCTGTCCTCGCTGGGAAACACCATATATTTT TRBJ1-3 TRBV18 . few
CASSFSADTQYF TGTGCCAGCAGCTTTTCGGCGGATACGCAGTATTTT TRBJ2-3 TRBV6-6 . few
CASSYTPGQGWGYEQYF TGTGCCAGCAGTTACACCCCAGGACAGGGGTGGGGCTACGAGCAGTACTTC TRBJ2-7 TRBV6-2/TRBV6-3 TRBD1 .
CATTRQNTEAFF TGTGCCACCACCCGACAGAACACTGAAGCTTTCTTT TRBJ1-1 TRBV24-1 . few
CASSSAGSPDYSPLHF TGTGCCAGCAGCTCCGCAGGGTCACCGGATTATTCACCCCTCCACTTT TRBJ1-6 TRBV5-8 . few
CASSYDTSGGADTQYF TGTGCCAGCAGTTACGACACTAGCGGGGGGGCAGATACGCAGTATTTT TRBJ2-3 TRBV6-2/TRBV6-3 TRBD2 .
CASSSLSGARFEQFF TGTGCCAGCAGCTCTCTTTCCGGGGCGAGGTTTGAGCAGTTCTTC TRBJ2-1 TRBV7-9 . .
CAWSVQDRAFNQPQHF TGTGCCTGGAGTGTCCAGGACAGGGCTTTTAATCAGCCCCAGCATTTT TRBJ1-5 TRBV30 TRBD1 few
CSADVGKGTEAFF TGCAGTGCAGACGTTGGTAAGGGAACTGAAGCTTTCTTT TRBJ1-1 TRBV20-1 . few
CASSPAHNMNTEAFF TGCGCCAGCAGCCCTGCACATAACATGAACACTGAAGCTTTCTTT TRBJ1-1 TRBV5-1 . .
CASSLRRDEQYF TGTGCCAGCAGCTTACGACGGGACGAGCAGTACTTC TRBJ2-7 TRBV7-9 . .
CASSLAGNSPLHF TGTGCCAGCAGCTTGGCAGGAAATTCACCCCTCCACTTT TRBJ1-6 TRBV7-2 . .
CASSLRTGTSGGAAPSYEQYF TGTGCCAGCAGCTTAAGAACCGGGACTAGCGGGGGGGCGGCCCCTTCCTACGAGCAGTACTTC TRBJ2-7 TRBV7-3 TRBD2 once
CASSLRPGRYSTDTQYF TGTGCCAGCAGTTTAAGGCCAGGAAGGTATAGCACAGATACGCAGTATTTT TRBJ2-3 TRBV12-3/TRBV12-4 . .
CASSLRETSGLETQYF TGTGCCAGCAGCTTACGAGAGACTAGCGGGTTAGAGACCCAGTACTTC TRBJ2-5 TRBV5-4 TRBD2 few